The rows below give T cell receptor beta chains drawn from one sample of a study of T-cell reconstitution after alpha-beta-depleted transplantation in children. TCRdb analysed the PCR reads with MiXCR anew, one entry per CDR3 protein. The top ten clones hold 5% to 6% of a sample with a few hundred thousand distinct CDR3 sequences, approximately 9.8% of them seen once. The sequences come from PBMCs from the stem cell graft donor, collected from the stem cell graft. These receptors were collected from a human donor who donated a stem cell graft to a child with SCID. Both conserved end residues are part of each CDR3. A D gene is named only where the DNA matches it firmly. Size values are once, few and many counts, or a class for expanded clones, and some rows have none.

clone size | D gene | J gene | V gene | CDR3 length | CDR3 protein | CDR3 DNA
. | TRBD2 | TRBJ2-2 | TRBV7-2 | 16 | CASSSTSGGASGELFF | TGTGCCAGCAGCTCGACTAGCGGGGGGGCCTCCGGGGAGCTGTTTTTT
many | . | TRBJ1-1 | TRBV27 | 14 | CASGPQGHHTEAFF | TGTGCCAGCGGGCCACAGGGCCATCACACTGAAGCTTTCTTT
many | TRBD1 | TRBJ1-1 | TRBV6-1 | 14 | CASSEPGGSTEAFF | TGTGCCAGCAGTGAGCCAGGGGGGAGCACTGAAGCTTTCTTT
many | . | TRBJ1-5 | TRBV5-1 | 15 | CASSLEGRSNQPQHF | TGCGCCAGCAGCTTGGAAGGGAGGAGCAATCAGCCCCAGCATTTT
many | . | TRBJ1-2 | TRBV4-2 | 14 | CASSQDLPGRGYTF | TGTGCCAGCAGCCAAGACTTACCGGGTCGGGGCTACACCTTC
. | TRBD2 | TRBJ2-2 | TRBV28 | 14 | CATLAGGYTGELFF | TGTGCCACTTTAGCGGGGGGGTACACCGGGGAGCTGTTTTTT
many | TRBD2 | TRBJ2-5 | TRBV2 | 15 | CASFDPGLATQTQYF | TGTGCCAGCTTCGACCCGGGACTAGCGACGCAGACCCAGTACTTC
many | . | TRBJ2-1 | TRBV7-3 | 15 | CASSISRGDLNEQFF | TGTGCCAGCAGCATAAGTCGTGGGGATTTGAATGAGCAGTTCTTC
many | . | TRBJ1-1 | TRBV5-1 | 13 | CASSLEGQTEAFF | TGCGCCAGCAGCTTGGAGGGGCAAACTGAAGCTTTCTTT
few | . | TRBJ2-5 | TRBV20-1 | 12 | CSAPRTQGTQYF | TGCAGTGCTCCCCGCACCCAGGGTACCCAGTACTTC
many | TRBD1 | TRBJ1-1 | TRBV28 | 16 | CATNTPGTGVGTEAFF | TGTGCCACCAACACCCCCGGGACAGGGGTTGGGACTGAAGCTTTCTTT
many | TRBD2 | TRBJ2-1 | TRBV5-1 | 18 | CASSLVGTSGRTYNEQFF | TGCGCCAGCAGCTTGGTGGGCACTAGCGGCAGGACCTACAATGAGCAGTTCTTC
many | . | TRBJ2-7 | TRBV5-1 | 14 | CASSLAGQSYEQYF | TGCGCCAGCAGCTTGGCGGGACAATCCTACGAGCAGTACTTC
few | . | TRBJ1-6 | TRBV20-1 | 17 | CCARDRGLPTDNSPLHF | TGCTGTGCTAGAGATCGGGGACTCCCAACCGATAATTCACCCCTCCACTTT
many | . | TRBJ2-1 | TRBV20-1 | 14 | CSAASRYSYNEQFF | TGCAGTGCAGCCTCGCGGTACTCCTACAATGAGCAGTTCTTC
. | TRBD1 | TRBJ1-6 | TRBV7-6 | 15 | CASSSGTANNSPLHF | TGTGCCAGCAGCTCCGGGACAGCGAATAATTCACCCCTCCACTTT
many | . | TRBJ1-2 | TRBV29-1 | 13 | CSVEDLAKGGYTF | TGCAGCGTTGAAGATCTCGCAAAGGGCGGCTACACCTTC
. | TRBD1 | TRBJ2-3 | TRBV20-1 | 14 | CFWGGTGGADTQYF | TGCTTTTGGGGGGGGACAGGGGGCGCAGATACGCAGTATTTT
few | TRBD2 | TRBJ2-5 | TRBV9 | 16 | CASSVGAGGPQETQYF | TGTGCCAGCAGCGTAGGAGCGGGGGGCCCTCAAGAGACCCAGTACTTC
many | . | TRBJ2-7 | TRBV12-3/TRBV12-4 | 17 | CASSLRAGTGWTYEQYF | TGTGCCAGCAGTTTACGGGCAGGCACAGGGTGGACCTACGAGCAGTACTTC
many | TRBD1 | TRBJ1-4 | TRBV5-1 | 17 | CASSLANVGRGPEKLFF | TGCGCCAGCAGCTTGGCCAATGTCGGCAGGGGGCCGGAAAAACTGTTTTTT
many | TRBD1 | TRBJ2-7 | TRBV3-1 | 14 | CASSHLDRGDEQYF | TGTGCCAGCAGCCACCTCGACAGGGGGGACGAGCAGTACTTC
many | . | TRBJ2-3 | TRBV20-1 | 17 | CSARFLADLGRTDTQYF | TGCAGTGCTAGGTTCCTCGCAGACCTAGGTAGAACAGATACGCAGTATTTT
many | TRBD1 | TRBJ2-3 | TRBV2 | 15 | CASRKRDRRGDTQYF | TGTGCCAGCAGGAAACGGGACAGGAGAGGAGATACGCAGTATTTT
many | . | TRBJ1-5 | TRBV20-1 | 15 | CSARVGARTNQPQHF | TGCAGTGCTAGAGTAGGGGCAAGGACAAATCAGCCCCAGCATTTT
many | . | TRBJ2-3 | TRBV5-1 | 15 | CASSPATGFTDTQYF | TGCGCCAGCAGCCCTGCGACAGGATTCACAGATACGCAGTATTTT
. | . | TRBJ2-1 | TRBV7-3 | 15 | CASSLIYSSYNEQFF | TGTGCCAGCAGCTTAATATATAGCTCCTACAATGAGCAGTTCTTC
many | . | TRBJ1-6 | TRBV19 | 15 | CASSVGLQYNSPLHF | TGTGCCAGTAGTGTCGGGTTACAGTATAATTCACCCCTCCACTTT
many | . | TRBJ2-2 | TRBV28 | 14 | CASSLTGDTGELFF | TGTGCCAGCAGTTTGACTGGGGACACCGGGGAGCTGTTTTTT
many | TRBD1 | TRBJ2-7 | TRBV27 | 17 | CASTALWGTGLSYEQYF | TGTGCCAGCACCGCCTTATGGGGGACAGGGCTCTCCTACGAGCAGTACTTC
many | . | TRBJ1-1 | TRBV6-1 | 13 | CATERGLDTEAFF | TGTGCCACCGAACGGGGGTTGGACACTGAAGCTTTCTTT
many | . | TRBJ2-7 | TRBV9 | 15 | CASSPNRRATYEQYF | TGTGCCAGCAGCCCGAATCGCCGGGCCACCTACGAGCAGTACTTC
many | . | TRBJ2-2 | TRBV9 | 14 | CASSVRKGAGELFF | TGTGCCAGCAGCGTAAGAAAGGGCGCCGGGGAGCTGTTTTTT
many | . | TRBJ2-3 | TRBV18 | 14 | CASSPLDNTDTQYF | TGTGCCAGCTCACCGCTCGACAACACAGATACGCAGTATTTT
. | . | TRBJ2-5 | TRBV7-2 | 14 | CASSPVSWAETQYF | TGTGCCAGCAGCCCCGTCAGCTGGGCAGAGACCCAGTACTTC
. | . | TRBJ2-5 | TRBV2 | 13 | CASRGEVVETQYF | TGTGCCAGCAGGGGGGAGGTCGTGGAGACCCAGTACTTC
many | . | TRBJ1-2 | TRBV5-1 | 14 | CASSFEQGGYGYTF | TGCGCCAGCAGCTTTGAACAGGGTGGCTATGGCTACACCTTC
. | . | TRBJ1-2 | TRBV12-3/TRBV12-4 | 14 | CASSRQPTNYGYTF | TGTGCCAGCAGTCGACAGCCTACTAACTATGGCTACACCTTC
many | . | TRBJ2-3 | TRBV3-1 | 16 | CASSSPGTRNTDTQYF | TGTGCCAGCAGCAGCCCCGGGACCCGTAACACAGATACGCAGTATTTT
many | . | TRBJ2-1 | TRBV7-9 | 16 | CASSSTRTALWNEQFF | TGTGCCAGCAGCTCTACCCGGACGGCTCTATGGAATGAGCAGTTCTTC
. | TRBD1 | TRBJ1-4 | TRBV20-1 | 15 | CSARDWGQANEKLFF | TGCAGTGCTAGAGATTGGGGACAGGCTAATGAAAAACTGTTTTTT
many | . | TRBJ1-3 | TRBV4-1 | 14 | CASSRGTSGNTIYF | TGCGCCAGCAGCCGAGGGACCTCTGGAAACACCATATATTTT
many | TRBD1 | TRBJ1-4 | TRBV5-1 | 18 | CASSPKPTGGSPQMELFF | TGCGCCAGCAGCCCAAAGCCGACAGGGGGCTCACCCCAGATGGAACTGTTTTTT
many | TRBD1 | TRBJ2-7 | TRBV6-5 | 15 | CASSYFGQATYEQYF | TGTGCCAGCAGTTATTTTGGACAGGCGACCTACGAGCAGTACTTC
many | . | TRBJ1-5 | TRBV19 | 14 | CASSMASGDQPQHF | TGTGCCAGTAGTATGGCCTCGGGAGATCAGCCCCAGCATTTT
few | . | TRBJ2-5 | TRBV6-1 | 15 | CASSRTWAGQETQYF | TGTGCCAGCAGCCGCACCTGGGCGGGGCAAGAGACCCAGTACTTC
many | . | TRBJ1-1 | TRBV12-3/TRBV12-4 | 14 | CASSKDRYNTEAFF | TGTGCCAGCAGTAAAGACAGGTATAACACTGAAGCTTTCTTT
few | . | TRBJ1-2 | TRBV20-1 | 11 | CSARMGTYYTF | TGCAGTGCCAGGATGGGGACCTACTACACCTTC
many | . | TRBJ1-1 | TRBV20-1 | 13 | CSARDPTYTEAFF | TGCAGTGCTAGAGATCCTACATACACTGAAGCTTTCTTT
. | . | TRBJ1-3 | TRBV5-1 | 16 | CASSPGHTAEGNTIYF | TGCGCCAGCAGCCCTGGACACACCGCGGAGGGAAACACCATATATTTT
many | . | TRBJ1-2 | TRBV5-1 | 13 | CASSLQGEYGYTF | TGCGCCAGCAGCTTACAGGGCGAGTATGGCTACACCTTC